Given below is one T cell receptor (beta chain) in context. Its antigen is not identified. This specimen belongs to a study of CD4 T cells in relation to SARS-CoV-2 and coronaviruses. Germline lookup yields CDR1 SGHNT and CDR2 YYREEE (reference sequence). V was trimmed by 3 bases and J by 1 base, leaving 12 bases between them. This CDR3 region has 15 residues. CD4+ T cells from unexposed donors were obtained before the COVID-19 pandemic (2011-2018). CD4+ T cells were isolated from the cells after nine to eleven days of culture. Profiled with immunoSEQ multiplex PCR; TCRdb holds only in-frame clones, not every one. The table includes 15,000 to 20,000 clones, around 80% detected once.

This receptor was identified in a human donor in good health. Sequenced: CD4+ T cells from PBMCs, cultured in vitro. The V gene is TRBV5-4, the J gene TRBJ2-3, with D perhaps TRBD2 (6 bases). Here the CDR3 reads CASSSPGLRTDTQYF. The CDR3 bases are TGTGCCAGCAGCTCGCCGGGACTCCGCACAGATACGCAGTATTTT.